A selection of T cell receptor beta chains follows, all from one sample in a study of blood T cells in healthy people across ages. TCRdb processed the 5' RACE reads anew with MiXCR; each CDR3 protein has one entry. The sample contains hundreds of thousands of distinct CDR3 sequences, approximately 53% of which appear only once. The sequenced sample was blood. These receptors originate from a man between 35 and 55 years old in good health. CDR3s include the opening cysteine and the closing phenylalanine or tryptophan. D genes are given only for firm matches. Clone size appears in some rows only: once, few, many, or a class for an expanded clone.

>TRBV7-8|.|TRBJ1-1|once
TGTGCCAGCAGCTTGGGAAGCGCTTTCTTT
CASSLGSAFF
>TRBV27|.|TRBJ2-3|.
TGTGCCAGCAGTTTTCTCACGGGAGATACGCAGTATTTT
CASSFLTGDTQYF
>TRBV7-2|.|TRBJ2-5|few
TGTGCCAGCAGCCCACCGGGACTGGGGAAAGAGACCCAGTACTTC
CASSPPGLGKETQYF
>TRBV6-5|.|TRBJ1-1|few
TGTGCCAGCAGTGGGGGCGGAGGGACTGAAGCTTTCTTT
CASSGGGGTEAFF
>TRBV3-1|.|TRBJ2-7|.
TGTGCCAGCAGCCAATATGGTGAAAACTACGAGCAGTACTTC
CASSQYGENYEQYF
>TRBV12-3/TRBV12-4|TRBD1|TRBJ2-7|few
TGTGCCAGCGCTTCCGGGACAGGGATCTACGAGCAGTACTTC
CASASGTGIYEQYF
>TRBV6-2/TRBV6-3|.|TRBJ1-1|.
TGTGCCAGCAGCCGACAGGAGGACACTGAAGCTTTCTTT
CASSRQEDTEAFF
>TRBV6-1|TRBD2|TRBJ2-3|medium-sized
TGTGCCAGCAGTGAAGCGCTAGCGGGGGTGTCAGATACGCAGTATTTT
CASSEALAGVSDTQYF
>TRBV7-9|TRBD1|TRBJ2-3|.
TGTGCCAGCAGCCCCAGGGGGCTGTCAGATACGCAGTATTTT
CASSPRGLSDTQYF
>TRBV20-1|.|TRBJ2-3|few
TGCAGTGCCAAACACTTTTCAGATACGCAGTATTTT
CSAKHFSDTQYF
>TRBV15|.|TRBJ2-3|.
TGTGCCACCAGCAGACTCTACACAGATACGCAGTATTTT
CATSRLYTDTQYF
>TRBV29-1|TRBD1|TRBJ2-1|few
TGCAGCGTGGGACAGGTAGATTACAATGAGCAGTTCTTC
CSVGQVDYNEQFF
>TRBV3-1|.|TRBJ2-7|.
TGTGCCAGCAGCCCTGACTCGGTCTCCGACGAGCAGTACTTC
CASSPDSVSDEQYF
>TRBV6-2/TRBV6-3|.|TRBJ1-5|.
TGTGCCAGCAGCCTACTTTGGACAGATCAGCCCCAGCATTTT
CASSLLWTDQPQHF
>TRBV5-6|.|TRBJ2-7|few
TGTGCCAGCAGCTTGGTGTCAGCCCACGAGCAGTACTTC
CASSLVSAHEQYF
>TRBV11-2|TRBD2|TRBJ2-1|once
TGTGCCAGCAGCTTAGTTCGGGCTAGCGGGGCGTATGAGCAGTTCTTC
CASSLVRASGAYEQFF
>TRBV20-1|TRBD1|TRBJ1-4|.
TGCAGTGCTCAAGAGACAGGGAGGTCTAATGAAAAACTGTTTTTT
CSAQETGRSNEKLFF
>TRBV10-3|.|TRBJ2-3|many
TGTGCCGCACAACGGGACTTTTACACAGATACGCAGTATTTT
CAAQRDFYTDTQYF
>TRBV20-1|TRBD2|TRBJ2-1|.
TGCAGTGCCCCGGGGACTAGGAATGAGCAGTTCTTC
CSAPGTRNEQFF
>TRBV11-3|TRBD1|TRBJ2-2|.
TGTGCCAGCAGCTTAGATCGGTTACAGGGGGCCCCTCGCACCGGGGAGCTGTTTTTT
CASSLDRLQGAPRTGELFF
>TRBV29-1|TRBD1|TRBJ2-3|few
TGCAGCGTTGATACAGGGGAGATGACAGATACGCAGTATTTT
CSVDTGEMTDTQYF
>TRBV7-2|.|TRBJ2-7|.
TGTGCCAGCAGCCGGCCGGGTCAGGGCCAGTACTTC
CASSRPGQGQYF
>TRBV7-2|.|TRBJ2-5|few
TGTGCTAGCAGCTTAGATTTCCAAGAGACCCAGTACTTC
CASSLDFQETQYF
>TRBV7-2|.|TRBJ2-5|.
TGTGCCAGCAGCCCAGACACGACTGGGGGTGAGCAGTACTTC
CASSPDTTGGEQYF
>TRBV7-2|TRBD2|TRBJ2-1|.
TGTGCCAGCAGCCCCACCAGCGGGAGTTCGTATGAGCAGTTCTTC
CASSPTSGSSYEQFF
>TRBV28|.|TRBJ2-7|few
TGTGCCAGCAGACCGGGACACCATTCCTCCTACGAGCAGTACTTC
CASRPGHHSSYEQYF
>TRBV9|.|TRBJ2-5|.
TGTGCCAGCAGCGTAGACGCCCGAGCAGGGTCGGAGACCCAGTACTTC
CASSVDARAGSETQYF
>TRBV4-2|.|TRBJ2-1|.
TGTGCCAGCAGTTCGGGGGACCCCCCTATAGGGGAGCAGTTCTTC
CASSSGDPPIGEQFF
>TRBV5-1|TRBD2|TRBJ2-5|.
TGCGCCAGCAGCTTGGAGTATGGCGGGAGGAACCAAGAGACCCAGTACTTC
CASSLEYGGRNQETQYF
>TRBV7-9|.|TRBJ1-1|.
TGTGCCAGCAGCTCCCCGACAGTAATGAACACTGAAGCTTTCTTT
CASSSPTVMNTEAFF
>TRBV12-3/TRBV12-4|.|TRBJ1-2|.
TGTGCCGCCTCCGCTCCAGAATATGGCTACACCTTC
CAASAPEYGYTF
>TRBV20-1|.|TRBJ2-5|.
TGCAGTGCTAGCGACAAAGTTAAGTACCAAGAGACCCAGTACTTC
CSASDKVKYQETQYF
>TRBV10-3|.|TRBJ2-3|.
TGTGCCATCAGTGACTCGGACGAGGATACGCAGTATTTT
CAISDSDEDTQYF
>TRBV7-2|TRBD2|TRBJ2-1|.
TGTGCCAGCAGCGCCGGGACTAGCGGGAGGGATGAGCAGTTCTTC
CASSAGTSGRDEQFF
>TRBV7-2|.|TRBJ2-3|.
TGTGCCAGCAGCCTCCGGTTCGGCGGGGAGGTTGATACGCAGTATTTT
CASSLRFGGEVDTQYF
>TRBV5-1|.|TRBJ2-7|.
TGCGCCAGCAGCTTAGGGGAGATCTCCTACGAGCAGTACTTC
CASSLGEISYEQYF
>TRBV27|.|TRBJ2-7|once
TGTGCCAGCAGTGCCTCACAGGTATACGAGCAGTACTTC
CASSASQVYEQYF
>TRBV29-1|.|TRBJ2-5|few
TGCAGCGCCGAGGGGGTAGCAGGGGAGACCCAGTACTTC
CSAEGVAGETQYF
>TRBV13|.|TRBJ2-7|few
TGTGCCAGCAGCGGGGAAACAAGCTCCTACGAGCAGTACTTC
CASSGETSSYEQYF
>TRBV3-1|.|TRBJ2-1|.
TGTGCCAGCAGCTCACCGGCCTCAGCCTACAATGAGCAGTTCTTC
CASSSPASAYNEQFF
>TRBV20-1|.|TRBJ1-4|.
TGCAGTGCGCGAAGACAGGAGGCAGGGGAAAAACTGTTTTTT
CSARRQEAGEKLFF
>TRBV10-3|TRBD1|TRBJ2-5|few
TGTGCCATCACCCGGGACAGGGAGTACTTC
CAITRDREYF
>TRBV7-9|.|TRBJ1-6|few
TGTGCCAGCAGCTTAGAAACAAATTCACCCCTCCACTTT
CASSLETNSPLHF
>TRBV7-9|.|TRBJ2-2|once
TGTGCCAGCTCCTCAGGGCCCGCGAACACCGGGGAGCTGTTTTTT
CASSSGPANTGELFF
>TRBV24-1|TRBD2|TRBJ2-3|.
TGTGCCACCAGTGATGCGACTAGCGGGGGGACAGATACGCAGTATTTT
CATSDATSGGTDTQYF
>TRBV21-1|.|TRBJ2-7|.
TGTGCCAGCAGCAATCGACTAGCGGGAGAAGACGAGCAGTACTTC
CASSNRLAGEDEQYF
>TRBV20-1|TRBD1|TRBJ2-5|.
TGCAGTGCGTTAGGGACAGGGTTACAAGAGACCCAGTACTTC
CSALGTGLQETQYF
>TRBV20-1|TRBD2|TRBJ2-7|.
TGCAGTGCTAGAAGTCCTGGGTCTAGCGGGGGCCGCTCCTACGAGCAGTACTTC
CSARSPGSSGGRSYEQYF
>TRBV6-6|TRBD1|TRBJ2-5|.
TGTGCCAGCAGAGATACAGGGGAGGAGACCCAGTACTTC
CASRDTGEETQYF
>TRBV12-3/TRBV12-4|.|TRBJ1-2|.
TGTGCCAGCAGCTGGTTGGTGTCGCGACGGTACTATGGCTACACCTTC
CASSWLVSRRYYGYTF
>TRBV6-2/TRBV6-3|.|TRBJ2-3|once
TGTGCCAGCAGTCCCGGGACGAGTCCAGATACGCAGTATTTT
CASSPGTSPDTQYF
>TRBV12-3/TRBV12-4|.|TRBJ2-3|few
TGTGCCAGCATGCGGACCGCAGATACGCAGTATTTT
CASMRTADTQYF
>TRBV29-1|TRBD2|TRBJ2-1|.
TGCAGCGTCCCTACTTTATCTAGCGGGCTTCTTGAGAATAAGCAGTTCTTC
CSVPTLSSGLLENKQFF
>TRBV7-6|TRBD1|TRBJ1-1|.
TGTGCCAGCAGCTTAGGAAAGGGGGCTATAACTGAAGCTTTCTTT
CASSLGKGAITEAFF
>TRBV29-1|TRBD2|TRBJ2-1|few
TGCAGCGTTGCCTTCATCGCGGGACTAAACCCTTACAATGAGCAGTTCTTC
CSVAFIAGLNPYNEQFF
>TRBV25-1|TRBD1|TRBJ1-6|.
TGTGCCAGCAGTGAACAGGGACAGACACCCCTCCACTTT
CASSEQGQTPLHF